A single sample gave rise to the 14 T cell receptor beta chains below, sequenced in a study of blood T cell repertoires in COVID-19. Clones were sequenced by immunoSEQ multiplex PCR, and TCRdb holds only the in-frame ones, with some missing. The sample yields over 350,000 clones, about 89% seen once. The sequenced sample was peripheral blood. These receptors were taken from a woman aged 30 to 39 with acute or convalescent COVID-19.

About this clone: One end of the junction is discordant with germline, which a read error may explain. The rearrangement links TRBV14 to TRBJ2-3; 13 bases align to TRBD2. CDR1 and CDR2 (germline): SGHDN, FVKESK. The CDR3 consists of 14 residues. CDR3 loop: CASSTSGGVQTRYF. The CDR3 DNA follows: TGTGCCAGCAGCACTAGCGGGGGGGTGCAGACGCGGTATTTT.

This clone came up once. DNA of the CDR3: TGTGCCAGCAGCTTAGGGACAGCGAAGACCTACGAGCAGTACTTC. It codes for CASSLGTAKTYEQYF. V is TRBV7-9 and J is TRBJ2-7; tentatively, D is TRBD1 (6 bases). This CDR3 spans 15 amino acids. CDR1 and CDR2 (germline): SEHNR, FQNEAQ (reference sequence). V was cut by 1 base and J by 2 bases, with 12 bases left in between.

The CDR3 coding sequence is TGTGCCAGCAGGGACAGGGGAGGGTACACTGAAGCTTTCTTT. As protein: CASRDRGGYTEAFF. The chain is built from TRBV2 and TRBJ1-1; 9 bases are a match to TRBD1. The V and J ends lost 6 bases and 3 bases, in that order; junction bases with no gene match: 5. Germline V lookup: CDR1 SNHLY, CDR2 FYNNEI. The CDR3 length is 14 residues.

This rearrangement joins TRBV6-5 to TRBJ1-6; D remains ambiguous. Per germline, CDR1 MNHEY and CDR2 SVGAGI. The CDR3 consists of 15 residues. V was shortened by 0 bases and J by 5 bases, with 8 bases between the two germline ends. The CDR3 region is CASSYSAADNSPLHF. The CDR3 DNA follows: TGTGCCAGCAGTTACTCCGCGGCCGATAATTCACCCCTCCACTTT.

The J gene is TRBJ1-1, the V gene TRBV12-3 or TRBV12-4; maybe TRBD1 (5 bases). CDR3 size: 12 residues. V lost 8 bases to trimming and J lost 6 bases, with 13 bases between them. Written as DNA, the CDR3 is TGTGCCAGCCTCGACAGTAATGCTGAAGCTTTCTTT. Translating it yields CASLDSNAEAFF.

The chain uses TRBV25-1 and TRBJ2-7; perhaps TRBD2 as D (7 bases). Trimming removed 8 bases from V and 4 bases from J, with 21 bases in between. The CDR3 is made up of 15 amino acids. Germline V gives CDR1 MGHDK, CDR2 SYGVNS. The CDR3 region has the DNA TGTGCCAGCGGGGACACCATCTGGGGAGGGTACGAGCAGTACTTC. Its translation is CASGDTIWGGYEQYF.

This sequence joins TRBV3-1 (or the pseudogene TRBV3-2) and TRBJ2-5, with 11 nucleotides matching TRBD2. With V trimmed by 1 base and J by 2 bases, 3 bases remained unmatched. Looked up from germline, CDR1 is LGHDT and CDR2 is YNNKEL (reference sequence). This CDR3 is built from 16 residues. The CDR3 region is CASSQAPSGGQETQYF. CDR3 DNA: TGTGCCAGCAGCCAAGCACCTAGCGGGGGGCAAGAGACCCAGTACTTC.

The CDR3 DNA sequence: TGTGCCAGCAGTTCCGTAGGCACAGATACGCAGTATTTT. Translated, it gives CASSSVGTDTQYF. The V call is TRBV6-2 or TRBV6-3, the J call TRBJ2-3; unclear D gene. Germline CDR1 and CDR2: MNHEY and SVGEGT. V lost 4 bases and J lost 1, with 6 bases in between. The CDR3 runs to 13 residues.

The chain couples TRBV6-5 to TRBJ1-4; D uncertain. The V end lost 0 bases, the J end lost 0 bases, and 8 bases lay between the germline ends. The CDR3 spans 16 residues. Per germline, CDR1 MNHEY and CDR2 SVGAGI. CDR3 sequence (DNA): TGTGCCAGCAGTTACTCTCTCCGAGCAACTAATGAAAAACTGTTTTTT. Its translation is CASSYSLRATNEKLFF.

V usage is TRBV30 and J usage is TRBJ1-3; a weak D match, TRBD1 (6 bases). Germline lookup yields CDR1 GTSNPN and CDR2 SVGIG (reference sequence). This CDR3 contains 14 residues. Between the trimmed V and J ends, which lost 4 bases and 3 bases, there was a span of 13 bases. For the CDR3, the DNA is TGTGCCTGGAATCCAGGGGTGGATGGAAACACCATATATTTT. This sequence encodes CAWNPGVDGNTIYF.

The rearrangement uses TRBV4-2 and TRBJ2-4, with D perhaps matching TRBD2 (6 bases). The germline V and J ends were trimmed by 3 bases and 0 bases, with 6 bases remaining between them. The CDR3 runs to 14 residues. Germline V gene lookup returns CDR1 LGHNA and CDR2 YNFKEQ. CDR3 in DNA: TGTGCCAGCAGCCACGGGGGAGCCAAAAACATTCAGTACTTC. Protein product: CASSHGGAKNIQYF.

CDR3 amino acids: CASSLDGVSAEAFF. The CDR3 DNA is TGTGCCAGTAGTCTTGACGGGGTTTCCGCTGAAGCTTTCTTT. V and J are TRBV19 and TRBJ1-1, with D unclear. Trimming pared 5 bases from V and 6 bases from J, leaving 16 bases between. CDR1 LNHDA and CDR2 SQIVND come from the germline V gene (reference sequence). This CDR3 comprises 14 residues.

The chain uses TRBV21-1 and TRBJ2-5; the table's D call, TRBD2, has no DNA check behind it. TRBV21-1 is labeled a pseudogene. This CDR3 has 15 amino acids. This CDR3 is CASSKSRRGEETQYF. In DNA form, the CDR3 reads TGTGCCAGCAGCAAAAGCAGACGGGGAGAAGAGACCCAGTACTTC.

The V gene is TRBV19, the J gene TRBJ1-5; D is undetermined. Germline V gene data show CDR1 as LNHDA and CDR2 as SQIVND (reference sequence). The ends were cut back, 10 bases at V and 7 bases at J, with 17 bases in the middle. There are 13 residues in the CDR3. CDR3 nucleotide sequence: TGTGCCACCGTCTCCAGCGTGGCCCAGCCCCAGCATTTT. Translation: CATVSSVAQPQHF.